This T cell receptor (beta chain) was obtained from a study of Ad26.COV2.S vaccination and SARS-CoV-2 variants (dated by TCRdb to about 2021). For context, the study as a whole: Sequencing of the TCRbeta repertoire served to evaluate the specificity and breadth of SARS-CoV-2-reactive T cell receptors following Ad26.COV2.S vaccination. The TCR-sequenced set comprised approximately 30 samples: 19 Ad26.COV2.S vaccine recipients, 5 placebo recipients and 8 SARS-CoV-2 convalescent individuals.

The label giving this sample's time point can be read as: individuals recovered from natural SARS-CoV-2 infection. This clone has just one count. It lacks a known antigen. Base qualities are not recorded, but no much larger clone differs from it by a single base. The CDR1 and CDR2 encoded by the germline V gene (reference sequence) are SGHNT and YYREEE. Compared with germline, V lacks 3 bases and J lacks 2 bases; bases without a gene match: 6. Measured from the cysteine to the phenylalanine, the CDR3 is 16 residues long. Only the CDR3 DNA is retained, 48 bases long and in frame from the first base. What the authors observed across the whole study: It was noted by the authors that total T cell responses may have been underestimated by the TCR breadth and depth analyses. Compared with placebo recipients, Ad26.COV2.S recipients showed higher spike-specific TCR breadth (P = 0.0014). After vaccination, spike-specific CD8+ and CD4+ T cell responses were reported to show substantial breadth. Non-spike TCR breadth was comparable between vaccine and placebo recipients, consistent with the vaccine containing only spike.

The immunoSEQ Assay was used to sequence TCRbeta CDR3 regions. After extraction, genomic DNA underwent amplification by bias-controlled multiplex PCR, followed by high-throughput sequencing. The published analysis was carried out like this. To quantify the absolute abundance of each unique TCRbeta CDR3 region, sequences were collapsed and filtered. Usable DNA was measured by amplifying reference genes present in all nucleated cells, and TCRbeta template counts were normalized to that usable DNA to estimate T cell fraction. Repertoire TCRs were annotated as SARS-CoV-2-specific when V gene, CDR3 amino acid sequence and J gene were exactly matched to a known reactive TCR set. MIRA supplied the reference SARS-CoV-2 TCR set, which was filtered for enrichment in COVID-19-positive ImmuneCODE repertoires so that public or cross-reactive TCRs were removed. Drawing on the MIRA antigens, annotated TCRs were analysed further at the level of specific ORF or position within ORF. Breadth was defined as the number of annotated unique rearrangements divided by the total number of unique productive rearrangements, and depth was defined as the summed frequency of the annotated unique rearrangements. TCR breadth was compared between groups using two-sided Wilcoxon rank-sum tests. This immuneACCESS table, as held by TCRdb, lists in-frame sequences with V and J called but not all clones. Of the missing ones, under half trace to an unresolved V gene in checked studies; the others have no known cause. That table furnishes V, J and clone size, whereas the DNA furnished D and trimming. The sample table lists 300,000 to 450,000 clones, about 90% of them with a count of one. 3% to 5% of the sample is taken by the ten largest.

The clonotype originates from a human donor who had recovered from COVID-19. Here the sequenced sample was peripheral blood, taken after recovery from COVID-19. The chain is assembled from TRBV5-4 and TRBJ2-7, with 12 central nucleotides matching TRBD2. The CDR3 reads CASSSGLAGLPYEQYF. In nucleotide form, the sequence is TGTGCCAGCAGCTCTGGACTAGCGGGGCTCCCCTACGAGCAGTACTTC.